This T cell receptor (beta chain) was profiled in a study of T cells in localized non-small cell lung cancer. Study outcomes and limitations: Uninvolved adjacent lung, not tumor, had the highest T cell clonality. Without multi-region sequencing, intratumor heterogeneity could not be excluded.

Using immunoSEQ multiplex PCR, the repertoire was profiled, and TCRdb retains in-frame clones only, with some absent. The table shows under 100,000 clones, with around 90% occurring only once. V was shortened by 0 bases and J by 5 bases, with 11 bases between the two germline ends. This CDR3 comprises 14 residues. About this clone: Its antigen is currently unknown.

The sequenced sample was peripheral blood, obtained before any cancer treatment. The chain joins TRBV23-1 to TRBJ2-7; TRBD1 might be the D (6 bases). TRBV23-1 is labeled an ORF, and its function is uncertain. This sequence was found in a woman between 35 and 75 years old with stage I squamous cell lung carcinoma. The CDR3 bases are TGCGCCAGCAGTCAATCGGACTGGGACAACGAGCAGTACTTC. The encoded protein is CASSQSDWDNEQYF.